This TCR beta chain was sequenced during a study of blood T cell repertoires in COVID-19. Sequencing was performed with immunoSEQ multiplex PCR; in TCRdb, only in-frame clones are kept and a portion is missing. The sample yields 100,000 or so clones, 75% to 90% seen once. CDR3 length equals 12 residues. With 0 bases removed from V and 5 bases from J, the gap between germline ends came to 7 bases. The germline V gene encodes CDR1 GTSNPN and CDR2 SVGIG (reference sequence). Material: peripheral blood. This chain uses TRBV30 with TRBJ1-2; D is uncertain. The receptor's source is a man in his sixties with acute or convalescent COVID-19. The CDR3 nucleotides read TGTGCCTGGAGTGTTGGGAGGTATGGCTACACCTTC. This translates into CAWSVGRYGYTF.